The clone carrying this T cell receptor (beta chain) occurred many times. What it binds is unknown. CDR1 DFQATT and CDR2 SNEGSKA come from the germline V gene (reference sequence). V dropped 2 bases and J dropped 2 bases, with 16 bases sitting between them. This CDR3 spans 15 amino acids. This record comes from a study of CD8+CD57+ T cells in acquired aplastic anemia. Background on the study: DNA recovered from sorted CD4+ and CD8+ cells had a mean of approximately 3 ug.

TCR beta VDJ combinations and CDR3 sequences were profiled from genomic DNA. TCRdb passed the reads through MiXCR, listing each CDR3 protein once. There are 400,000 to 450,000 distinct CDR3 sequences in the sample; 65% to 80% occur only once, and 3.5% to 4.5% lies in the top ten. Study-wide results and limits: Between patients and controls, twenty-nine CD8+ CDR3 sequences were found in common.

The source of this sequence is a human donor in good health, serving as a control. Sample: sorted CD4+, CD8+, or CD8+CD57+ T cells (not recorded which) from PBMCs. The chain couples TRBV20-1 to TRBJ2-7, with TRBD1 as a possible D gene (5 bases). Written as DNA, the CDR3 is TGCAGTGCTAGATCAGGGCGATCTGTCGCCTACGAGCAGTACTTC. The encoded protein is CSARSGRSVAYEQYF.